This entry concerns a single T cell receptor (beta chain). Its antigen is undetermined. The data derive from a study of cytomegalovirus exposure and HLA in healthy donors. Study-level points and caveats: Prior analysis indicated that the majority of TCR beta V segments exhibited productivity approximately 87% or approximately 30% of the time. Exclusion as indistinguishable affected some V segments, including TRBV6-2 and TRBV6-3.

Germline CDR1 reads SNHLY; CDR2 reads FYNNEI. The CDR3 spans 13 residues. Trimming cost V 5 bases and J 0 bases, with 5 bases left between them. PCR amplification relied on 60 Vbeta primers (plus 13 Jbeta primers). TCRdb's copy holds only in-frame clones and misses some; the assay was immunoSEQ multiplex PCR. Altogether roughly 180,000 clones are present, approximately 88% being singletons, with the ten largest covering 1.2%. Input material: PBMCs. The chain couples TRBV2 to TRBJ1-5; D uncertain. The sequence was collected from a boy aged 2 to 10 in good health and CMV-seronegative. CDR3 sequence: CASSLYSNQPQHF. The CDR3 nucleotides read TGTGCCAGCAGTCTGTATAGCAATCAGCCCCAGCATTTT.